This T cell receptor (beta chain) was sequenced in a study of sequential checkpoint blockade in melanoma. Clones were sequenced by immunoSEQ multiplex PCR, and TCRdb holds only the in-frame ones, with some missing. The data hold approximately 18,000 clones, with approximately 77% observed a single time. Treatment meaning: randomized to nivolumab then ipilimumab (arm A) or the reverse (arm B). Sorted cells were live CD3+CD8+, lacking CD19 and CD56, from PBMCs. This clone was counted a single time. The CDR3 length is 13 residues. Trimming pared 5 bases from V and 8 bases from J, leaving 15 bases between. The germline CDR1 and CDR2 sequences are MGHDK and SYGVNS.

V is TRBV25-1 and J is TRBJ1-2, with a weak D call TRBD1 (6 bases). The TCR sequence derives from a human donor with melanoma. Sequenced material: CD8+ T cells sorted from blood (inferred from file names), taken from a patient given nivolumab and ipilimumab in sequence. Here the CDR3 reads CASSQIQGVGYTF. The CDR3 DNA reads TGTGCCAGCAGTCAAATACAGGGCGTCGGCTACACCTTC.